This T cell receptor beta chain came from a study of T cell repertoires in cytomegalovirus infection. CDR1 is SGHDT and CDR2 is YYEEEE in the germline V gene. The CDR3 has 15 residues. Trimming removed 0 bases at V and 0 bases at J, with 7 bases between. TCRdb ran MiXCR on the reads and lists one entry per CDR3 protein. The profile shows 500,000 to 600,000 distinct CDR3 sequences, about 15% of them singletons. In this sample, this clonotype turned up many times. V and J are TRBV5-6 and TRBJ1-5, with D hard to call. The sequence derives from a human donor in good health (CMV status not recorded). Some clones in this sample may be carry-over from other donors' samples. Sequencing was performed on CD8+ T cells from PBMCs. CDR3 in amino acids: CASSLAGYSNQPQHF. CDR3 DNA sequence: TGTGCCAGCAGCTTGGCGGGATATAGCAATCAGCCCCAGCATTTT.